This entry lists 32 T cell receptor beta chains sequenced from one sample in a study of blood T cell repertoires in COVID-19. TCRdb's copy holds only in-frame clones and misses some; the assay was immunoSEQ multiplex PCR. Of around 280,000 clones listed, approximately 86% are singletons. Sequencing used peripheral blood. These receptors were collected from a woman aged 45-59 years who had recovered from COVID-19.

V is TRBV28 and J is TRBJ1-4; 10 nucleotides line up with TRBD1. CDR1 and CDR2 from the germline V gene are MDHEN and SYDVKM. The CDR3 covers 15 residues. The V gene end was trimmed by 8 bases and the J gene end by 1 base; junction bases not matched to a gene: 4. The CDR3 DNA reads TGTGCCAGCGACGGACAGGGGGTAACTAATGAAAAACTGTTTTTT. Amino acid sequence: CASDGQGVTNEKLFF.

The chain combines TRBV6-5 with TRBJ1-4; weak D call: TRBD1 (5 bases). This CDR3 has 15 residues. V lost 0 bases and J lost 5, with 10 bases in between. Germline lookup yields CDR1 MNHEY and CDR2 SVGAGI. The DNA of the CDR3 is TGTGCCAGCAGTTACTCCGGGGGAGGAAATGAAAAACTGTTTTTT. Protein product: CASSYSGGGNEKLFF.

Written as DNA, the CDR3 is TGTGCCAGCAGGGGACAAGCAAGCACTGAAGCTTTCTTT. This sequence encodes CASRGQASTEAFF. The V gene is TRBV6-5, the J gene TRBJ1-1; tentative D call: TRBD1 (6 bases). Trimming took 6 bases from V and 4 from J, leaving 12 bases between them. There are 13 residues in the CDR3. In germline, CDR1 is MNHEY, CDR2 SVGAGI.

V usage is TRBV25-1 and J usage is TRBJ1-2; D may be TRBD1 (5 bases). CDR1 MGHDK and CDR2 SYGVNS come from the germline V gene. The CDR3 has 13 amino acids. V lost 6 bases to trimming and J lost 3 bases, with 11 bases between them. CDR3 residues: CASSQGKDYGYTF. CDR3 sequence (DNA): TGTGCCAGCAGCCAGGGAAAAGACTATGGCTACACCTTC.

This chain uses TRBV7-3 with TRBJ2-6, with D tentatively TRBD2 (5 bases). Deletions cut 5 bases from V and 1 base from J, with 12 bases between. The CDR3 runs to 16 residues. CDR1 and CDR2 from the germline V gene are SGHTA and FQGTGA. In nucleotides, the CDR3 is TGTGCCAGCAGCCCCCGAGGGTCTTCTGGGGCCAACGTCCTGACTTTC. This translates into CASSPRGSSGANVLTF.

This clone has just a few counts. The CDR3 spells CASSSFYEQYF. The CDR3 bases are TGTGCCAGCAGTTCTTTCTACGAGCAGTACTTC. The rearrangement links TRBV27 to TRBJ2-7, with unresolved D. Deletions cut 4 bases from V and 3 bases from J, with 4 bases between. The CDR3 loop spans 11 amino acids. Germline V gene lookup returns CDR1 MNHEY and CDR2 SMNVEV (reference sequence).

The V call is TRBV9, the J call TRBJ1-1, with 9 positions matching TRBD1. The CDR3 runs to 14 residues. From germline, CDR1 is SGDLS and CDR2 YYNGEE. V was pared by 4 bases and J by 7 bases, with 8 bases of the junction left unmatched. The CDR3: CASSPSDRGSEAFF. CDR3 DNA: TGTGCCAGCAGCCCGTCGGACAGGGGAAGTGAAGCTTTCTTT.

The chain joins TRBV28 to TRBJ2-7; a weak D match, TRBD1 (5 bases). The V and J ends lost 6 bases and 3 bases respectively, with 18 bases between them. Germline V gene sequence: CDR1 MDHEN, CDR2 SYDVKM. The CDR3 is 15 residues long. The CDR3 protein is CASSPSDMGRYEQYF. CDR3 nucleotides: TGTGCCAGCAGCCCCTCTGACATGGGGCGCTACGAGCAGTACTTC.

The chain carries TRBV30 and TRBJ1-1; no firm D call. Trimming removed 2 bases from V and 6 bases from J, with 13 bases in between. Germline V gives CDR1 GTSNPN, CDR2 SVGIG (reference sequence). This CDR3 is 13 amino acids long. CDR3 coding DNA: TGTGCCTGGAGTATAAACACAAACGCTGAAGCTTTCTTT. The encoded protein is CAWSINTNAEAFF.

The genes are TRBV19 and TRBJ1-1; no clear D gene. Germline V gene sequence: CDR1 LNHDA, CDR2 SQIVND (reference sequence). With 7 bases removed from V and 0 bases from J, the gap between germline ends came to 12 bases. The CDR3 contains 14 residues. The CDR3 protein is CASTRTAMNTEAFF. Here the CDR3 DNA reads TGTGCCAGTACCAGGACTGCAATGAACACTGAAGCTTTCTTT.

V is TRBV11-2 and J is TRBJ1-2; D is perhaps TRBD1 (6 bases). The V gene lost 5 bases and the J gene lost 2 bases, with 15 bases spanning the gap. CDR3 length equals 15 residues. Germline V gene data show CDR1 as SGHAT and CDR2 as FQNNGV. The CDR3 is CASSLGQIQNYGYTF. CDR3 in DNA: TGTGCCAGCAGCCTAGGACAGATACAGAACTATGGCTACACCTTC.

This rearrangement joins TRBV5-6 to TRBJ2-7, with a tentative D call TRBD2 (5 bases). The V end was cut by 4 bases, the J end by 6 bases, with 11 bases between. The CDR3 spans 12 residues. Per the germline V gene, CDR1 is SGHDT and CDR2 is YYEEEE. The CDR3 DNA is TGTGCCAGCAGCCTCTTAGCGCGCGAGCAGTACTTC. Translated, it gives CASSLLAREQYF.

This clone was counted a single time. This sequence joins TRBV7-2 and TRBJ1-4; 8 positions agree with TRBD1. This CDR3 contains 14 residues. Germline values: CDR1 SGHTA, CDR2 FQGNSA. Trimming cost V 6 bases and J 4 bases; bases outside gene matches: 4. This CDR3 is CASRPDRGNEKLFF. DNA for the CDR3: TGTGCCAGCAGGCCAGACAGGGGTAATGAAAAACTGTTTTTT.

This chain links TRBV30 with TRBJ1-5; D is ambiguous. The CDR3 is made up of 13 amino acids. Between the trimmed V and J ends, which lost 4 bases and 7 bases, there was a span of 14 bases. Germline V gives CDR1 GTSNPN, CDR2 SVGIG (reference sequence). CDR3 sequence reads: CAWNLVRFQPQHF. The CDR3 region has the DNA TGTGCCTGGAACTTAGTCCGTTTCCAGCCCCAGCATTTT.

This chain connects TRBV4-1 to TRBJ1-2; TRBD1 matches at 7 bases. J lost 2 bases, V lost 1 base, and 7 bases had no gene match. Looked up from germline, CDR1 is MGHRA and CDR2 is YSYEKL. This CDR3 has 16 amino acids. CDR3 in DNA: TGCGCCAGCAGCCAAGGGGACAGACGTTCCAACTATGGCTACACCTTC. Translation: CASSQGDRRSNYGYTF.

CDR3 nucleotides: TGTGCCGGCCAACGGGGGGAATCGACTGAAGCTTTCTTT. Protein: CAGQRGESTEAFF. The rearrangement links TRBV7-9 to TRBJ1-1, with D maybe TRBD1 (5 bases). The CDR3 consists of 13 residues. Trimming took off 11 bases at V and 5 bases at J, with 18 bases between the two ends. Germline CDR1 SEHNR, CDR2 FQNEAQ (reference sequence).

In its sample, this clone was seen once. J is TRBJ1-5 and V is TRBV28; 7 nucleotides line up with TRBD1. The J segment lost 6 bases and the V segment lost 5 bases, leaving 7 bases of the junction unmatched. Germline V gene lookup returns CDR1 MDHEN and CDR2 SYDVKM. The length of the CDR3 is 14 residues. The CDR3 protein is CASSTTGMIQPQHF. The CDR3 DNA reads TGTGCCAGCAGTACGACAGGGATGATTCAGCCCCAGCATTTT. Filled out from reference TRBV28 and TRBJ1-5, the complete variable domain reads DVKVTQSSRYLVKRTGEKVFLECVQDMDHENMFWYRQDPGLGLRLIYFSYDVKMKEKGDIPEGYSVSREKKERFSLILESASTNQTSMYLCASSTTGMIQPQHFGDGTRLSIL.

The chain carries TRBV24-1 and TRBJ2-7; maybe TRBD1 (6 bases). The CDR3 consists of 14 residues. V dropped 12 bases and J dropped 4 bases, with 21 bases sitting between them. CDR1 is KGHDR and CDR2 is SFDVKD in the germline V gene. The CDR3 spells CAPTPRGSYYEQYF. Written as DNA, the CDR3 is TGTGCCCCCACCCCGAGGGGGTCATATTACGAGCAGTACTTC.

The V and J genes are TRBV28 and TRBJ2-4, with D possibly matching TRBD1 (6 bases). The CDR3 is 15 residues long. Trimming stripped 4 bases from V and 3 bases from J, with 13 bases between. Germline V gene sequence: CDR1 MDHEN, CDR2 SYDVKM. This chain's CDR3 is CASSYRVLGKNIQYF. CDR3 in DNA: TGTGCCAGCAGTTACAGGGTTTTAGGCAAAAACATTCAGTACTTC.

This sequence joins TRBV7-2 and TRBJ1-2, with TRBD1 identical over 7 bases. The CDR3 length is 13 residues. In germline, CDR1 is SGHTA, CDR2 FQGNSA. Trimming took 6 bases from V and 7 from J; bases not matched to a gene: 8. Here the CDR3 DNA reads TGTGCCAGCAGACGGGGACAGAACACTGGCTACACCTTC. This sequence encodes CASRRGQNTGYTF. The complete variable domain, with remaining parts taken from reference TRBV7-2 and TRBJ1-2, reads GAGVSQSPSNKVTEKGKDVELRCDPISGHTALYWYRQSLGQGLEFLIYFQGNSAPDKSGLPSDRFSAERTGGSVSTLTIQRTQQEDSAVYLCASRRGQNTGYTFGSGTRLTVV.

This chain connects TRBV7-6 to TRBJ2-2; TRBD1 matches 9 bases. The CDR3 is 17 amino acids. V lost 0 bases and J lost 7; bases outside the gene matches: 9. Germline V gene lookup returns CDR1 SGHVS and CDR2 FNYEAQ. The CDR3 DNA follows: TGTGCCAGCAGCTTAGCGCAGAAACAGGGGGCGGACGGGGAGCTGTTTTTT. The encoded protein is CASSLAQKQGADGELFF.

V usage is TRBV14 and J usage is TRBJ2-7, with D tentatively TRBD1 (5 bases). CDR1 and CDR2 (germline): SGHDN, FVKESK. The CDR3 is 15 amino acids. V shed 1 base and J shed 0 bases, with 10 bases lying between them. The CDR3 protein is CASSQGATVSYEQYF. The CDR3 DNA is TGTGCCAGCAGCCAAGGCGCGACAGTCTCCTACGAGCAGTACTTC.

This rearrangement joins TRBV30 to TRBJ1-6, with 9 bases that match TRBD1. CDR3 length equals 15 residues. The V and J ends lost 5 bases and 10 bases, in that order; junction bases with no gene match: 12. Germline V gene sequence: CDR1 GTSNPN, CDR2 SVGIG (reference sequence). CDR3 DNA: TGTGCCTGGTCCCACGGGACAGGGATTTTGTCACCCCTCCACTTT. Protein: CAWSHGTGILSPLHF. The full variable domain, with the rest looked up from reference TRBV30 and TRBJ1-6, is SQTIHQWPATLVQPVGSPLSLECTVEGTSNPNLYWYRQAAGRGLQLLFYSVGIGQISSEVPQNLSASRPQDRQFILSSKKLLLSDSGFYLCAWSHGTGILSPLHFGNGTRLTVT.

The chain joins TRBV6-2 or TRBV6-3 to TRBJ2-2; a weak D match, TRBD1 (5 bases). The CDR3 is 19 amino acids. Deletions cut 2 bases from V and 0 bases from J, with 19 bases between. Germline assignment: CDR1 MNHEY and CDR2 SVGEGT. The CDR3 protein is CASSYGSGRQQTNTGELFF. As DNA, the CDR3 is TGTGCCAGCAGTTACGGGTCAGGAAGACAGCAAACGAACACCGGGGAGCTGTTTTTT.

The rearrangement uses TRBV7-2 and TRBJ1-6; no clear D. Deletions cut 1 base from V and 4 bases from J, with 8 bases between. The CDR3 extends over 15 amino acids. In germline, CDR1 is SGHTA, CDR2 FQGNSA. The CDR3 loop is CASSLVEAYNSPLHF. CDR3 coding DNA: TGTGCCAGCAGCTTAGTAGAGGCTTATAATTCACCCCTCCACTTT.

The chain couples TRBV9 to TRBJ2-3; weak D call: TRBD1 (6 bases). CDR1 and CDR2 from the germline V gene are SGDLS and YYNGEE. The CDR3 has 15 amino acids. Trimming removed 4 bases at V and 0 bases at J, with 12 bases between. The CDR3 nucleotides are TGTGCCAGCAGCCCCGGACAGTTCAGCACAGATACGCAGTATTTT. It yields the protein CASSPGQFSTDTQYF.

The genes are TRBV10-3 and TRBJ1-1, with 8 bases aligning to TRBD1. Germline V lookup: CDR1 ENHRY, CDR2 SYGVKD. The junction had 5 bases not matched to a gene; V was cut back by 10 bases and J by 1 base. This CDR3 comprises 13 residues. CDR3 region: CATKTGENTEAFF. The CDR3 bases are TGTGCCACTAAGACAGGGGAGAACACTGAAGCTTTCTTT.

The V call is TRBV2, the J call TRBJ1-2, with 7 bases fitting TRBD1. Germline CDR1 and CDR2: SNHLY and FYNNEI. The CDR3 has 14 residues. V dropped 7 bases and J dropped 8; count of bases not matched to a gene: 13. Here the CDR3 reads CASTPSGQAIGYTF. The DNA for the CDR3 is TGTGCCAGCACCCCCTCAGGACAGGCGATCGGCTACACCTTC. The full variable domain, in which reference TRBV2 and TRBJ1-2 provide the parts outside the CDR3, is EPEVTQTPSHQVTQMGQEVILRCVPISNHLYFYWYRQILGQKVEFLVSFYNNEISEKSEIFDDQFSVERPDGSNFTLKIRSTKLEDSAMYFCASTPSGQAIGYTFGSGTRLTVV.

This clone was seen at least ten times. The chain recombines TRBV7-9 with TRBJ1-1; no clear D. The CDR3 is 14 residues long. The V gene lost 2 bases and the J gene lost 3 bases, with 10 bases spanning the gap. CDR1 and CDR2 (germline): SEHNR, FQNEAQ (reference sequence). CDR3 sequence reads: CASSLFASDTEAFF. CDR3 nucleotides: TGTGCCAGCAGCTTATTTGCGTCGGACACTGAAGCTTTCTTT.

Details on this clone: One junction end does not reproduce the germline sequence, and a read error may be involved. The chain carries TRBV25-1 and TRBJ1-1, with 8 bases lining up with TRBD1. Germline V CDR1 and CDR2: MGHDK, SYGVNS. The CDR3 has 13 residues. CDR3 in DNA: TGTGCCAGCAGTCCCCCGGACAGGGCTGAGGCTTTCTTT. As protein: CASSPPDRAEAFF.

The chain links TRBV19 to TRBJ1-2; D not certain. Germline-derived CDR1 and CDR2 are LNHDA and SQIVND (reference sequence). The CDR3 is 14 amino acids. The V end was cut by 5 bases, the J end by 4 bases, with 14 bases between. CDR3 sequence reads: CASSPSEVRYGYTF. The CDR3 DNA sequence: TGTGCCAGTAGTCCGTCAGAAGTACGCTATGGCTACACCTTC.

The CDR3 protein is CATSRGRGQANYGYTF. In nucleotides, the CDR3 is TGTGCCACCAGCAGAGGAAGGGGACAGGCTAACTATGGCTACACCTTC. The chain recombines TRBV15 with TRBJ1-2, with 8 bases identical to TRBD1. The CDR3 sequence is 16 residues long. Germline lookup yields CDR1 LNHNV and CDR2 YYDKDF (reference sequence). V was pared by 1 base and J by 0 bases, with 4 bases of the junction left unmatched. Using reference TRBV15 and TRBJ1-2 for the parts outside the CDR3, the full variable domain is DAMVIQNPRYQVTQFGKPVTLSCSQTLNHNVMYWYQQKSSQAPKLLFHYYDKDFNNEADTPDNFQSRRPNTSFCFLDIRSPGLGDTAMYLCATSRGRGQANYGYTFGSGTRLTVV.